Below, 27 T cell receptor beta chains from the same sample are listed, as sequenced in a study of radiotherapy plus CTLA-4 blockade in lung cancer. Profiled with immunoSEQ multiplex PCR; TCRdb holds only in-frame clones, not every one. Of around 110,000 clones in the sample, about 90% are singletons; the top ten hold more than 6.5%. The sequences come from peripheral blood, collected from a patient treated with radiotherapy plus ipilimumab. All receptors derive from a human donor with non-small cell lung cancer that progressed on radiotherapy plus ipilimumab.

V is TRBV15 and J is TRBJ2-7, with D perhaps TRBD1 (6 bases). Looked up from germline, CDR1 is LNHNV and CDR2 is YYDKDF (reference sequence). The CDR3 is 14 amino acids. V lost 1 base, J lost 1 base, and 8 bases lay in between. This CDR3 is CATSRARGSYEQYF. DNA for the CDR3: TGTGCCACCAGCAGAGCCAGGGGTTCCTACGAGCAGTACTTC.

The rearrangement links TRBV11-3 to TRBJ2-1; 12 nucleotides line up with TRBD2. The CDR3 sequence is 15 residues long. The V segment lost 5 bases and the J segment 10 bases; nucleotides outside the gene matches: 9. Per the germline V gene, CDR1 is SGHNT and CDR2 is YENEEA. CDR3 DNA: TGTGCCAGCAGCAGCCGGCGACTAGCGGGAGACGAGCAGTTCTTC. This translates into CASSSRRLAGDEQFF.

V is TRBV6-5 and J is TRBJ2-3; D ambiguous. CDR1 and CDR2 from the germline V gene are MNHEY and SVGAGI. The V and J ends lost 6 bases and 6 bases respectively, with 13 bases between them. This CDR3 spans 13 amino acids. The CDR3 sequence: CASRQPSSDTQYF. The CDR3 coding sequence is TGTGCCAGCAGACAGCCTAGTTCGGATACGCAGTATTTT.

The V call is TRBV6-6, the J call TRBJ2-7; 9 bases line up with TRBD2. The CDR3 contains 15 residues. The trim removed 5 bases at V and 2 bases at J, leaving 7 bases unmatched. Per germline, CDR1 MNHNY and CDR2 SVGAGI (reference sequence). The CDR3 sequence: CASSATSGTPYEQYF. The DNA for the CDR3 is TGTGCCAGCAGTGCGACTAGCGGAACACCCTACGAGCAGTACTTC.

This sequence joins TRBV18 and TRBJ1-1; perhaps TRBD1 as D (5 bases). The CDR3 covers 14 residues. Trimming left V 8 bases short and J 4 bases short, with 17 bases between. Germline CDR1 reads KGHSH; CDR2 reads LQKENI. CDR3 nucleotides: TGTGCCAGCCAGGAACAGGATGAAGCCACTGAAGCTTTCTTT. The encoded protein is CASQEQDEATEAFF. Together with reference TRBV18 and TRBJ1-1, the CDR3 gives the full variable domain: NAGVMQNPRHLVRRRGQEARLRCSPMKGHSHVYWYRQLPEEGLKFMVYLQKENIIDESGMPKERFSAEFPKEGPSILRIQQVVRGDSAAYFCASQEQDEATEAFFGQGTRLTVV.

The CDR3 loop is CAISDSGLTGGLGNTIYF. The CDR3 DNA follows: TGTGCCATCAGTGACTCGGGACTGACAGGGGGCCTTGGAAACACCATATATTTT. The rearrangement uses TRBV10-3 and TRBJ1-3, with 10 bases matching TRBD1. The CDR3 is 18 amino acids. CDR1 is ENHRY, CDR2 SYGVKD, per germline. The V gene end was trimmed by 3 bases and the J gene end by 3 bases; junction bases not matched to a gene: 11.

The V and J genes are TRBV5-1 and TRBJ2-1, with 11 positions matching TRBD2. V was clipped by 0 bases and J by 7 bases; unmatched bases: 12. Germline-derived CDR1 and CDR2 are SGHRS and YFSETQ. This CDR3 is built from 18 residues. The CDR3 sequence: CASSLGGLAGGRRNEQFF. CDR3 DNA sequence: TGCGCCAGCAGCTTGGGGGGGCTAGCGGGAGGCCGAAGGAATGAGCAGTTCTTC.

V and J are TRBV2 and TRBJ1-2; a possible D gene is TRBD1 (6 bases). This CDR3 is built from 13 residues. CDR1 is SNHLY and CDR2 is FYNNEI in the germline V gene. V was shortened by 3 bases and J by 8 bases, with 13 bases between the two germline ends. CDR3 DNA: TGTGCCAGCAGTGACTCGGGGGGCCTGGGCTACACCTTC. The encoded protein is CASSDSGGLGYTF.

V usage is TRBV11-3 and J usage is TRBJ2-7; 10 positions agree with TRBD1. The V segment lost 3 bases and the J segment 6 bases; nucleotides outside the gene matches: 11. Germline assignment: CDR1 SGHNT and CDR2 YENEEA. The CDR3 sequence is 16 residues long. DNA of the CDR3: TGTGCCAGCAGCTTTAGGGCGGGACAGGGGACAGTCGAGCAGTACTTC. This encodes CASSFRAGQGTVEQYF.

The V call is TRBV5-4, the J call TRBJ2-2, with 7 positions matching TRBD2. Germline V gene lookup returns CDR1 SGHNT and CDR2 YYREEE (reference sequence). The CDR3 covers 17 residues. V dropped 4 bases and J dropped 5; count of bases not matched to a gene: 14. The CDR3 reads CASSNPAGGVETGELFF. CDR3 bases: TGTGCCAGCAGCAACCCCGCTGGGGGGGTGGAGACCGGGGAGCTGTTTTTT.

This sequence joins TRBV2 and TRBJ2-7, with D uncertain. V shed 8 bases and J shed 2 bases, with 7 bases lying between them. Germline V gives CDR1 SNHLY, CDR2 FYNNEI. The CDR3 runs 11 residues. CDR3 bases: TGTGCCAGCGGGCAGCCCTACGAGCAGTACTTC. It codes for CASGQPYEQYF. Combining the CDR3 with reference TRBV2 and TRBJ2-7 gives the whole variable domain EPEVTQTPSHQVTQMGQEVILRCVPISNHLYFYWYRQILGQKVEFLVSFYNNEISEKSEIFDDQFSVERPDGSNFTLKIRSTKLEDSAMYFCASGQPYEQYFGPGTRLTVT.

This clone has just one count. The rearrangement uses TRBV30 and TRBJ2-7, with unresolved D. The CDR3 totals 12 residues. The germline V and J ends were trimmed by 5 bases and 0 bases, with 8 bases remaining between them. CDR1 is GTSNPN, CDR2 SVGIG, per germline (reference sequence). CDR3 region: CAWGPGSYEQYF. Here the CDR3 DNA reads TGTGCCTGGGGGCCGGGCTCCTACGAGCAGTACTTC.

The chain recombines TRBV4-2 with TRBJ1-5; 8 bases are a match to TRBD1. The V and J ends lost 4 bases and 2 bases, in that order; junction bases with no gene match: 4. Germline V gene lookup returns CDR1 LGHNA and CDR2 YNFKEQ. The CDR3 length is 15 residues. The CDR3: CASSLKTGGNQPQHF. CDR3 in DNA: TGTGCCAGCAGCCTGAAGACAGGGGGCAATCAGCCCCAGCATTTT.

The chain employs TRBV5-1 and TRBJ2-3, with 9 bases identical to TRBD2. Looked up from germline, CDR1 is SGHRS and CDR2 is YFSETQ. The CDR3 has 16 amino acids. Trimming cost V 7 bases and J 4 bases; bases outside gene matches: 13. The CDR3 DNA reads as TGCGCCAGCGGCCTCTCTGTAGCGGGAGCAGCAGATACGCAGTATTTT. Translated, it gives CASGLSVAGAADTQYF. The complete variable domain, with remaining parts taken from reference TRBV5-1 and TRBJ2-3, reads KAGVTQTPRYLIKTRGQQVTLSCSPISGHRSVSWYQQTPGQGLQFLFEYFSETQRNKGNFPGRFSGRQFSNSRSEMNVSTLELGDSALYLCASGLSVAGAADTQYFGPGTRLTVL.

This clone is a singleton in its sample. In DNA form, the CDR3 reads TGTGCCAGCAAGGGGGAAAGATCCTACAATGAGCAGTTCTTC. Its protein product is CASKGERSYNEQFF. V usage is TRBV5-6 and J usage is TRBJ2-1; a possible D gene is TRBD1 (6 bases). This CDR3 spans 14 amino acids. CDR1 and CDR2 from the germline V gene are SGHDT and YYEEEE. Trimming removed 6 bases from V and 1 base from J, with 11 bases in between.

This rearrangement joins TRBV4-2 to TRBJ2-2; no definite D call. Trimming stripped 3 bases from V and 4 bases from J, with 3 bases between. Germline loops: CDR1 LGHNA, CDR2 YNFKEQ. CDR3 size: 12 residues. CDR3 in DNA: TGTGCCAGCAGCCACCCCACCGGGGAGCTGTTTTTT. It codes for CASSHPTGELFF.

V gene TRBV7-2 combines with J gene TRBJ2-4, with 7 bases lining up with TRBD1. V lost 5 bases to trimming and J lost 0 bases; unmatched junction nucleotides: 7. There are 16 residues in the CDR3. Germline loops: CDR1 SGHTA, CDR2 FQGNSA. CDR3 residues: CASSPDRPIAKNIQYF. The CDR3 DNA follows: TGTGCCAGCAGCCCGGACAGGCCCATAGCCAAAAACATTCAGTACTTC.

The rearrangement links TRBV5-6 to TRBJ1-4; tentatively, D is TRBD1 (5 bases). The CDR3 totals 16 residues. CDR1 and CDR2 (germline): SGHDT, YYEEEE. V dropped 0 bases and J dropped 0 bases, with 9 bases sitting between them. Here the CDR3 reads CASSLAGTATNEKLFF. CDR3 in DNA: TGTGCCAGCAGCTTGGCCGGGACGGCAACTAATGAAAAACTGTTTTTT. Based on the CDR3 plus reference TRBV5-6 and TRBJ1-4, the full variable domain is DAGVTQSPTHLIKTRGQQVTLRCSPKSGHDTVSWYQQALGQGPQFIFQYYEEEERQRGNFPDRFSGHQFPNYSSELNVNALLLGDSALYLCASSLAGTATNEKLFFGSGTQLSVL.

The chain has TRBV13 and TRBJ1-1; possible D gene TRBD1, 5 bases. CDR3 length equals 14 residues. The germline gives CDR1 PRHDT, CDR2 FYEKMQ (reference sequence). V was trimmed by 5 bases and J by 2 bases, leaving 12 bases between them. The CDR3 sequence: CASSRGESNTEAFF. The DNA of the CDR3 is TGTGCCAGCAGCCGGGGGGAGAGCAACACTGAAGCTTTCTTT.

The chain has TRBV2 and TRBJ2-1; D unresolved. CDR1 and CDR2 (germline): SNHLY, FYNNEI. This CDR3 contains 14 residues. V dropped 2 bases and J dropped 9 bases, with 14 bases sitting between them. The CDR3: CASSELGFGIEQFF. CDR3 in DNA: TGTGCCAGCAGTGAATTAGGGTTTGGAATTGAGCAGTTCTTC. Looking up the rest from reference TRBV2 and TRBJ2-1 gives the full variable domain: EPEVTQTPSHQVTQMGQEVILRCVPISNHLYFYWYRQILGQKVEFLVSFYNNEISEKSEIFDDQFSVERPDGSNFTLKIRSTKLEDSAMYFCASSELGFGIEQFFGPGTRLTVL.

This clone has only one observation. This chain links TRBV27 with TRBJ2-3, with no clear D. Germline lookup yields CDR1 MNHEY and CDR2 SMNVEV (reference sequence). This CDR3 has 11 amino acids. V was clipped by 3 bases and J by 5 bases, with 3 bases between them. CDR3 loop: CASSFRDTQYF. The CDR3 DNA follows: TGTGCCAGCAGTTTCCGAGATACGCAGTATTTT.

The rearrangement joins TRBV18 to TRBJ2-1; tentative D call: TRBD2 (5 bases). This CDR3 is built from 17 residues. V was clipped by 3 bases and J by 6 bases, with 21 bases between them. Per germline, CDR1 KGHSH and CDR2 LQKENI. The CDR3 DNA reads as TGTGCCAGCTCACCTTCGAGCGGACCTAGCTGGGGCAATGAGCAGTTCTTC. Its protein is CASSPSSGPSWGNEQFF.

V is TRBV19 and J is TRBJ1-2, with unresolved D. V lost 5 bases to trimming and J lost 6 bases, with 10 bases between them. The germline CDR1 and CDR2 sequences are LNHDA and SQIVND (reference sequence). The CDR3 is made up of 12 amino acids. CDR3 region: CASSFQLNGYTF. The DNA for the CDR3 is TGTGCCAGTAGTTTTCAGCTAAATGGCTACACCTTC.

This sequence joins TRBV2 and TRBJ1-1, with D uncertain. This CDR3 has 12 residues. Germline V gene lookup returns CDR1 SNHLY and CDR2 FYNNEI. V was cut by 7 bases and J by 3 bases, with 9 bases left in between. Written as DNA, the CDR3 is TGTGCCAGCACTTTGGTCTACACTGAAGCTTTCTTT. As protein: CASTLVYTEAFF. Full variable domain (missing parts from reference TRBV2 and TRBJ1-1): EPEVTQTPSHQVTQMGQEVILRCVPISNHLYFYWYRQILGQKVEFLVSFYNNEISEKSEIFDDQFSVERPDGSNFTLKIRSTKLEDSAMYFCASTLVYTEAFFGQGTRLTVV.

The chain recombines TRBV29-1 with TRBJ1-2; TRBD1 matches 11 bases. Germline V gene sequence: CDR1 SQVTM, CDR2 ANQGSEA. V lost 7 bases, J lost 4 bases, and 5 bases stayed unmatched. The CDR3 contains 13 residues. CDR3 sequence: CSGRTGGSYGYTF. CDR3 bases: TGCAGCGGTCGGACAGGGGGCAGCTATGGCTACACCTTC. The whole variable domain, filled in from reference TRBV29-1 and TRBJ1-2, reads SAVISQKPSRDICQRGTSLTIQCQVDSQVTMMFWYRQQPGQSLTLIATANQGSEATYESGFVIDKFPISRPNLTFSTLTVSNMSPEDSSIYLCSGRTGGSYGYTFGSGTRLTVV.

J is TRBJ2-3 and V is TRBV5-1; D is possibly TRBD2 (5 bases). Germline V gives CDR1 SGHRS, CDR2 YFSETQ. Trimming pared 4 bases from V and 6 bases from J, leaving 12 bases between. This CDR3 spans 13 amino acids. The CDR3 protein is CASSNPGGDTQYF. DNA for the CDR3: TGCGCCAGCAGCAACCCCGGCGGGGATACGCAGTATTTT.

The V gene is TRBV5-1, the J gene TRBJ2-4, with a weak D call TRBD2 (5 bases). This CDR3 is 14 amino acids long. Germline-derived CDR1 and CDR2 are SGHRS and YFSETQ. The V end lost 7 bases, the J end lost 7 bases, and 18 bases lay between the germline ends. This CDR3 reads CASAEGGSANIQYF. CDR3 nucleotides: TGCGCCAGCGCAGAGGGCGGGTCGGCCAACATTCAGTACTTC. Using reference TRBV5-1 and TRBJ2-4 for the parts outside the CDR3, the full variable domain is KAGVTQTPRYLIKTRGQQVTLSCSPISGHRSVSWYQQTPGQGLQFLFEYFSETQRNKGNFPGRFSGRQFSNSRSEMNVSTLELGDSALYLCASAEGGSANIQYFGAGTRLSVL.